Below are 23 T cell receptor beta chains sequenced from a single sample in a study of T cell responses to AZD1222 COVID-19 vaccine. Sequenced by immunoSEQ multiplex PCR; TCRdb stores in-frame clones only, minus some. The sample includes 140,000 to 150,000 clones, 80% to 95% of them seen just once. Here the sequenced sample was peripheral blood, taken 28 days after the second AZD1222 dose. The receptors derive from an adult who received the AZD1222 COVID-19 vaccine.

V gene TRBV24-1 combines with J gene TRBJ1-2; TRBD1 might be the D (5 bases). From germline, CDR1 is KGHDR and CDR2 SFDVKD. V lost 4 bases and J 4 bases, leaving 9 bases between the germline ends. The CDR3 length is 13 residues. CDR3 in DNA: TGTGCCACCAGTGAGGGGGAAGGCTATGGCTACACCTTC. Translated, it gives CATSEGEGYGYTF.

The J gene is TRBJ1-5, the V gene TRBV9; D might be TRBD1 (6 bases). The germline V gene has CDR1 SGDLS and CDR2 YYNGEE. The CDR3 length is 15 residues. Deletions cut 0 bases from V and 6 bases from J, with 13 bases between. CDR3 sequence (DNA): TGTGCCAGCAGCGTAGGGGGGCGGGCAGGTCAGCCCCAGCATTTT. This sequence encodes CASSVGGRAGQPQHF.

The gene calls are TRBV7-2 and TRBJ2-5; D call uncertain. The CDR3 spans 15 residues. V lost 2 bases and J 6 bases, leaving 16 bases between the germline ends. Looked up from germline, CDR1 is SGHTA and CDR2 is FQGNSA. The CDR3 DNA reads as TGTGCCAGCAGCTTAATGAAGGACCGACTTAAGACCCAGTACTTC. Translating it yields CASSLMKDRLKTQYF.

The chain uses TRBV5-6 and TRBJ1-2; no definite D call. In germline, CDR1 is SGHDT, CDR2 YYEEEE. Trimming removed 1 base from V and 8 bases from J, with 9 bases in between. CDR3 size: 12 residues. In nucleotides, the CDR3 is TGTGCCAGCAGCTTGCTACAGATGGGCTACACCTTC. It yields the protein CASSLLQMGYTF. Drawing the rest from reference TRBV5-6 and TRBJ1-2, the complete variable domain is DAGVTQSPTHLIKTRGQQVTLRCSPKSGHDTVSWYQQALGQGPQFIFQYYEEEERQRGNFPDRFSGHQFPNYSSELNVNALLLGDSALYLCASSLLQMGYTFGSGTRLTVV.

The V call is TRBV28, the J call TRBJ1-3; D gene uncertain. Trimming pared 7 bases from V and 0 bases from J, leaving 10 bases between. This CDR3 is 14 amino acids long. Germline CDR1 MDHEN, CDR2 SYDVKM. The CDR3 spells CASTNSFSGNTIYF. The CDR3 bases are TGTGCCAGCACCAACTCCTTCTCTGGAAACACCATATATTTT.

The rearrangement uses TRBV18 and TRBJ2-7; D perhaps matches TRBD1 (6 bases). Germline lookup yields CDR1 KGHSH and CDR2 LQKENI. Trimming removed 3 bases from V and 2 bases from J, with 14 bases in between. The CDR3 has 15 residues. This CDR3 reads CASSPLRDTTYEQYF. CDR3 in DNA: TGTGCCAGCTCACCCCTCCGGGACACAACCTACGAGCAGTACTTC.

This clone was observed once. The chain uses TRBV7-2 and TRBJ2-1, with unresolved D. Germline-derived CDR1 and CDR2 are SGHTA and FQGNSA. V was pared by 5 bases and J by 9 bases, with 14 bases between. The CDR3 is 13 amino acids. The CDR3 sequence is CASSALLDVEQFF. As DNA, the CDR3 is TGTGCCAGCAGCGCTCTTCTAGATGTTGAGCAGTTCTTC.

The V gene is TRBV11-2, the J gene TRBJ1-2, with TRBD1 as a possible D gene (6 bases). Trimming took 5 bases from V and 5 from J, leaving 27 bases between them. Germline V gives CDR1 SGHAT, CDR2 FQNNGV. The CDR3 runs to 18 residues. CDR3 nucleotides: TGTGCCAGCAGCCGCATTGCGGGGGGCAAAATGAGGCCTTATGGCTACACCTTC. Its protein is CASSRIAGGKMRPYGYTF.

The V call is TRBV18, the J call TRBJ1-1, with TRBD1 as a possible D gene (5 bases). V lost 4 bases to trimming and J lost 1 base, with 10 bases between them. Germline V gene data show CDR1 as KGHSH and CDR2 as LQKENI. The CDR3 consists of 14 residues. The CDR3 DNA follows: TGTGCCAGCTCACTTTCCGGGGCGAACACTGAAGCTTTCTTT. Translated, it gives CASSLSGANTEAFF.

With respect to this clone: The same CDR3 can be traced to other DNA sequences in this sample. V is TRBV27 and J is TRBJ1-4; D call uncertain. Between the trimmed V and J ends, which lost 3 bases and 7 bases, there was a span of 9 bases. The CDR3 has 13 amino acids. The germline V gene encodes CDR1 MNHEY and CDR2 SMNVEV (reference sequence). CDR3 sequence reads: CASSFSGFEKLFF. As DNA, the CDR3 is TGTGCCAGCAGTTTCTCGGGTTTTGAAAAACTGTTTTTT.

This rearrangement joins TRBV19 to TRBJ1-2; D not certain. CDR1 LNHDA and CDR2 SQIVND come from the germline V gene (reference sequence). Between the trimmed V and J ends, which lost 3 bases and 1 base, there was a span of 12 bases. CDR3 length equals 15 residues. The CDR3 sequence: CASSIIGNYNYGYTF. The CDR3 DNA follows: TGTGCCAGTAGTATCATCGGGAATTATAACTATGGCTACACCTTC. The complete variable domain, with remaining parts taken from reference TRBV19 and TRBJ1-2, reads DGGITQSPKYLFRKEGQNVTLSCEQNLNHDAMYWYRQDPGQGLRLIYYSQIVNDFQKGDIAEGYSVSREKKESFPLTVTSAQKNPTAFYLCASSIIGNYNYGYTFGSGTRLTVV.

V and J are TRBV6-2 or TRBV6-3 and TRBJ2-7, with 7 bases that match TRBD2. Per the germline V gene, CDR1 is MNHEY and CDR2 is SVGEGT. The CDR3 is 15 residues long. V lost 6 bases, J lost 1 base, and 9 bases stayed unmatched. The DNA for the CDR3 is TGTGCCAGCAGCCGTACGGGGAGGGGATCCTACGAGCAGTACTTC. Translated: CASSRTGRGSYEQYF.

The genes are TRBV7-2 and TRBJ2-1; 7 nucleotides align to TRBD2. CDR1 and CDR2 from the germline V gene are SGHTA and FQGNSA. CDR3 size: 16 residues. V shed 4 bases and J 7 bases; nucleotides not matched to a gene: 13. This chain's CDR3 is CASSYPASGARNEQFF. Here the CDR3 DNA reads TGTGCCAGCAGCTACCCGGCTAGCGGAGCCAGAAATGAGCAGTTCTTC. Full variable domain (rest looked up from reference TRBV7-2 and TRBJ2-1): GAGVSQSPSNKVTEKGKDVELRCDPISGHTALYWYRQSLGQGLEFLIYFQGNSAPDKSGLPSDRFSAERTGGSVSTLTIQRTQQEDSAVYLCASSYPASGARNEQFFGPGTRLTVL.

In this sample, this clone turned up once. V and J are TRBV5-5 and TRBJ1-6; D may be TRBD1 (6 bases). CDR1 and CDR2 from the germline V gene are SGHKS and YYEKEE (reference sequence). Trimming left V 2 bases short and J 10 bases short, with 19 bases between. This CDR3 is 16 amino acids long. The CDR3 is CASSLTGIGVFSPLHF. The DNA for the CDR3 is TGTGCCAGCAGCTTAACAGGGATCGGAGTTTTCTCACCCCTCCACTTT.

This chain connects TRBV19 to TRBJ1-5, with D maybe TRBD1 (6 bases). Trimming removed 3 bases at V and 2 bases at J, with 11 bases between. CDR1 is LNHDA and CDR2 is SQIVND in the germline V gene (reference sequence). This CDR3 is 15 amino acids long. This chain's CDR3 is CASSIKGDGNQPQHF. The CDR3 DNA reads TGTGCCAGTAGTATTAAGGGGGATGGCAATCAGCCCCAGCATTTT.

This clone was seen only once. The rearrangement links TRBV27 to TRBJ2-2; D uncertain. Trimming removed 4 bases at V and 7 bases at J, with 10 bases between. CDR3 length: 13 residues. Germline loops: CDR1 MNHEY, CDR2 SMNVEV (reference sequence). The CDR3 reads CASSSVGYGELFF. CDR3 DNA: TGTGCCAGCAGTTCGGTGGGATACGGGGAGCTGTTTTTT.

This clone was seen just once. The chain employs TRBV6-4 and TRBJ1-2; 7 nucleotides line up with TRBD1. Germline V gives CDR1 MRHNA, CDR2 SNTAGT. V shed 6 bases, J shed 2 bases, and the junction held 3 bases outside the gene matches. The CDR3 loop spans 13 amino acids. DNA of the CDR3: TGTGCCAGCAGACCGGGACAGAACTATGGCTACACCTTC. Translated, it gives CASRPGQNYGYTF.

This rearrangement joins TRBV3-1 (or the pseudogene TRBV3-2) to TRBJ2-7, with D maybe TRBD1 (6 bases). V lost 0 bases to trimming and J lost 1 base, with 10 bases between them. Germline loops: CDR1 LGHDT, CDR2 YNNKEL (reference sequence). The CDR3 is 15 residues long. The CDR3 here is CASSQDLDSSYEQYF. CDR3 DNA sequence: TGTGCCAGCAGCCAAGATCTGGACAGTTCCTACGAGCAGTACTTC.

The chain has TRBV12-3 or TRBV12-4 and TRBJ1-4; a weak D match, TRBD1 (5 bases). The CDR3 runs to 13 residues. Trimming took 3 bases from V and 3 from J, leaving 5 bases between them. CDR3 DNA: TGTGCCAGCAGTTTGACAGCTAATGAAAAACTGTTTTTT. Its protein is CASSLTANEKLFF.

The chain couples TRBV15 to TRBJ2-5, with 8 nucleotides matching TRBD2. J was trimmed by 5 bases and V by 1 base; bases with no gene match: 0. Per germline, CDR1 LNHNV and CDR2 YYDKDF (reference sequence). The CDR3 extends over 13 amino acids. CDR3 region: CATSRGGGETQYF. The CDR3 DNA follows: TGTGCCACCAGCAGAGGCGGGGGGGAGACCCAGTACTTC.

This clone was seen a few times. The chain has TRBV9 and TRBJ1-2; 10 bases map to TRBD1. Trimming cost V 3 bases and J 4 bases; bases outside gene matches: 6. The CDR3 is 15 amino acids. Germline CDR1 reads SGDLS; CDR2 reads YYNGEE. This chain's CDR3 is CASSEGQGMGYGYTF. CDR3 bases: TGTGCCAGCAGCGAGGGACAGGGGATGGGCTATGGCTACACCTTC.

V gene TRBV6-6 combines with J gene TRBJ2-2; either TRBD1 or TRBD2 may fit D (5 bases each). Trimming took off 2 bases at V and 3 bases at J, with 10 bases between the two ends. The CDR3 length is 15 residues. Germline CDR1 and CDR2: MNHNY and SVGAGI (reference sequence). CDR3 sequence (DNA): TGTGCCAGCAGTTACCGAGGGACGGACACCGGGGAGCTGTTTTTT. Residues: CASSYRGTDTGELFF.

The chain recombines TRBV6-2 or TRBV6-3 with TRBJ2-7, with TRBD1 identical over 10 bases. The CDR3 runs to 15 residues. V gave up 5 bases and J gave up 5 bases; unmatched junction bases: 9. Germline V gives CDR1 MNHEY, CDR2 SVGEGT. For the CDR3, the DNA is TGTGCCAGCAGTCCCCCGGGACAGGGGTTCCACGAGCAGTACTTC. It specifies CASSPPGQGFHEQYF.